The clone carrying this TCR beta chain was seen a single time. The data derive from a study of T cell changes during pregnancy in multiple sclerosis. CDR3 length equals 15 residues. Germline V gene lookup returns CDR1 LNHDA and CDR2 SQIVND (reference sequence). The J segment lost 3 bases and the V segment lost 5 bases, leaving 5 bases of the junction unmatched. The method was immunoSEQ multiplex PCR; TCRdb's version includes in-frame clones alone and lacks a portion of them. The sample records 30,000 to 35,000 clones, around 90% being singletons. The starting material was CD8+ T cells from peripheral blood mononuclear cells, obtained before pregnancy. The rearrangement links TRBV19 to TRBJ1-5; 9 bases align to TRBD1. The receptor was isolated from a female donor with multiple sclerosis, enrolled in a pregnancy study. The CDR3 DNA follows: TGTGCCAGTAGTGCCCGGACAGGGGACAATCAGCCCCAGCATTTT. It yields the protein CASSARTGDNQPQHF.